This T cell receptor beta chain appears in the sequencing data of a study of Ad26.COV2.S vaccination and SARS-CoV-2 variants. Specified treatment: about 20 received Ad26.COV2.S at low or high dose, single or two shots; several received placebo; per-sample allocation not given. Sample collection was performed on day 63 after the first vaccine or placebo injection. An Ad26 vector expressing Wuhan-strain SARS-CoV-2 spike constituted the vaccine. Sequencing used immunoSEQ multiplex PCR; TCRdb keeps in-frame clones, though not all of them. The sample holds about 220,000 clones, roughly 88% seen once. The germline V and J ends were trimmed by 1 base and 2 bases, with 12 bases remaining between them. The length of the CDR3 is 15 residues. CDR1 and CDR2 from the germline V gene are SEHNR and FQNEAQ (reference sequence).

The sequence came from a person between 18 and 60 years old who received the Ad26.COV2.S COVID-19 vaccine or a placebo. The V call is TRBV7-9, the J call TRBJ2-7, with D unresolved. The source material was peripheral blood, sampled in a trial of Ad26.COV2.S vaccine versus placebo. CDR3 DNA: TGTGCCAGCAGCTTAGGGGCAGAGAACCCCTACGAGCAGTACTTC. It codes for CASSLGAENPYEQYF.